The rows below give T cell receptor beta chains drawn from one sample of a study of blood T cell repertoires in COVID-19. Assay: immunoSEQ multiplex PCR; the TCRdb copy retains only in-frame clones and omits some. The data contain around 97,000 clones, more than 70% of them singletons. The sample taken for sequencing was peripheral blood. The origin of the receptors is a human donor in a cohort sampled during active COVID-19. CDR3s leave out the opening cysteine and the closing phenylalanine or tryptophan. Fields, in order: V gene, J gene, CDR3 protein.

V: TRBV6-5
J: TRBJ2-3
CDR3: ASRPLRGLTDTQY

V: TRBV9
J: TRBJ2-1
CDR3: ASSVRTSGPYNEQF

V: TRBV6-6
J: TRBJ2-3
CDR3: ASSPGTSTEDTQY

V: TRBV10-3
J: TRBJ2-3
CDR3: ARRDRETDTQY

V: TRBV4-2
J: TRBJ2-2
CDR3: ASSQDRVLTAHTGELF

V: TRBV7-9
J: TRBJ2-1
CDR3: ASSLPARPRGEQF

V: TRBV7-3
J: TRBJ2-6
CDR3: ASSSLGDRHSGANVLT

V: TRBV28
J: TRBJ1-2
CDR3: ASSRDRVGDYT

V: TRBV18
J: TRBJ1-2
CDR3: ASSPPMEQNYGYT

V: TRBV7-9
J: TRBJ2-5
CDR3: ASSLAQGRETQY

V: TRBV4-3
J: TRBJ1-2
CDR3: ASSQGLWSGQGYT

V: TRBV10-3
J: TRBJ1-2
CDR3: AISAITGTGSGYT

V: TRBV7-2
J: TRBJ2-7
CDR3: ASSSEGGPPYEQY

V: TRBV7-2
J: TRBJ1-2
CDR3: ASSQGPGEGYT

V: TRBV5-1
J: TRBJ1-1
CDR3: ASSLWGEDTEAF

V: TRBV19
J: TRBJ2-5
CDR3: ASSGTAQETQY

V: TRBV7-9
J: TRBJ1-2
CDR3: ASSPGQANYGYT

V: TRBV10-2
J: TRBJ2-1
CDR3: ASYSGLSYNEQF

V: TRBV6-6
J: TRBJ2-5
CDR3: ASRRTGSGRPQETQY

V: TRBV4-2
J: TRBJ2-7
CDR3: ASSGTGTQAYEQY

V: TRBV13
J: TRBJ1-1
CDR3: ASITGGRYTEAF

V: TRBV21-1
J: TRBJ2-7
CDR3: ASIKYRYEQY

V: TRBV2
J: TRBJ1-5
CDR3: ASSGNQPQH

V: TRBV7-2
J: TRBJ2-5
CDR3: ATLKTGNNQETQY

V: TRBV12-5
J: TRBJ1-2
CDR3: ASGLVLGGSATYT

V: TRBV29-1
J: TRBJ2-7
CDR3: SVGTSAYEQY

V: TRBV21-1
J: TRBJ2-1
CDR3: ASSKGGDRGTSGPTSSYNEQF

V: TRBV29-1
J: TRBJ1-6
CDR3: SVRESGDSPLH

V: TRBV2
J: TRBJ1-2
CDR3: ASSGAQILGYT

V: TRBV28
J: TRBJ1-5
CDR3: ASSSPRGTGGDQPQH

V: TRBV10-3
J: TRBJ2-7
CDR3: AIRELAGEGYEQY

V: TRBV9
J: TRBJ2-2
CDR3: ASSNTGGVASGELF

V: TRBV28
J: TRBJ2-7
CDR3: ASSLFSLRDNSYEQY

V: TRBV9
J: TRBJ2-1
CDR3: ASSVLAVTSREQF

V: TRBV9
J: TRBJ2-5
CDR3: ASSVDGTSGSGFRH

V: TRBV4-1
J: TRBJ2-1
CDR3: ASSHDARYRGRLVNEQF

V: TRBV24-1
J: TRBJ1-2
CDR3: ATSEAGYGYT

V: TRBV27
J: TRBJ2-7
CDR3: ASSLFSSRGYEQY

V: TRBV5-5
J: TRBJ1-5
CDR3: ASSTSPGFGNQPQH